This T cell receptor (beta chain) was captured by sequencing in a study of blood T cell repertoires in COVID-19. Study information: T cells, B-cell-depleted T cells, or PBMCs supplied cDNA or gDNA.

Enrolled through a virtual design, the participants were between about 18 and 100 years of age and came from some 26 US areas. Participants reported their clinical history, and cohort assignment relied on those reports. The CDR3 contains 15 residues. The ends were cut back, 5 bases at V and 1 base at J, with 14 bases in the middle. Per germline, CDR1 MNHEY and CDR2 SVGAGI. In the source study's methods: Scientists estimated how many nucleated cells there were by amplifying reference gene primers. Assay: immunoSEQ multiplex PCR; the TCRdb copy retains only in-frame clones and omits some. V and J calls plus clone size are reproduced from that table; the DNA served to infer D and trimming. The sample includes approximately 210,000 clones, 80% of them seen just once.

This chain connects TRBV6-5 to TRBJ1-1; possibly TRBD1 for D (6 bases). Sequenced input: PBMCs or T cells enriched from blood (not recorded which). This clonotype was obtained from a man aged 25 to 45 with acute COVID-19. This CDR3 reads CASSPFGGANTEAFF. CDR3 nucleotides: TGTGCCAGCAGTCCTTTCGGGGGGGCGAACACTGAAGCTTTCTTT.